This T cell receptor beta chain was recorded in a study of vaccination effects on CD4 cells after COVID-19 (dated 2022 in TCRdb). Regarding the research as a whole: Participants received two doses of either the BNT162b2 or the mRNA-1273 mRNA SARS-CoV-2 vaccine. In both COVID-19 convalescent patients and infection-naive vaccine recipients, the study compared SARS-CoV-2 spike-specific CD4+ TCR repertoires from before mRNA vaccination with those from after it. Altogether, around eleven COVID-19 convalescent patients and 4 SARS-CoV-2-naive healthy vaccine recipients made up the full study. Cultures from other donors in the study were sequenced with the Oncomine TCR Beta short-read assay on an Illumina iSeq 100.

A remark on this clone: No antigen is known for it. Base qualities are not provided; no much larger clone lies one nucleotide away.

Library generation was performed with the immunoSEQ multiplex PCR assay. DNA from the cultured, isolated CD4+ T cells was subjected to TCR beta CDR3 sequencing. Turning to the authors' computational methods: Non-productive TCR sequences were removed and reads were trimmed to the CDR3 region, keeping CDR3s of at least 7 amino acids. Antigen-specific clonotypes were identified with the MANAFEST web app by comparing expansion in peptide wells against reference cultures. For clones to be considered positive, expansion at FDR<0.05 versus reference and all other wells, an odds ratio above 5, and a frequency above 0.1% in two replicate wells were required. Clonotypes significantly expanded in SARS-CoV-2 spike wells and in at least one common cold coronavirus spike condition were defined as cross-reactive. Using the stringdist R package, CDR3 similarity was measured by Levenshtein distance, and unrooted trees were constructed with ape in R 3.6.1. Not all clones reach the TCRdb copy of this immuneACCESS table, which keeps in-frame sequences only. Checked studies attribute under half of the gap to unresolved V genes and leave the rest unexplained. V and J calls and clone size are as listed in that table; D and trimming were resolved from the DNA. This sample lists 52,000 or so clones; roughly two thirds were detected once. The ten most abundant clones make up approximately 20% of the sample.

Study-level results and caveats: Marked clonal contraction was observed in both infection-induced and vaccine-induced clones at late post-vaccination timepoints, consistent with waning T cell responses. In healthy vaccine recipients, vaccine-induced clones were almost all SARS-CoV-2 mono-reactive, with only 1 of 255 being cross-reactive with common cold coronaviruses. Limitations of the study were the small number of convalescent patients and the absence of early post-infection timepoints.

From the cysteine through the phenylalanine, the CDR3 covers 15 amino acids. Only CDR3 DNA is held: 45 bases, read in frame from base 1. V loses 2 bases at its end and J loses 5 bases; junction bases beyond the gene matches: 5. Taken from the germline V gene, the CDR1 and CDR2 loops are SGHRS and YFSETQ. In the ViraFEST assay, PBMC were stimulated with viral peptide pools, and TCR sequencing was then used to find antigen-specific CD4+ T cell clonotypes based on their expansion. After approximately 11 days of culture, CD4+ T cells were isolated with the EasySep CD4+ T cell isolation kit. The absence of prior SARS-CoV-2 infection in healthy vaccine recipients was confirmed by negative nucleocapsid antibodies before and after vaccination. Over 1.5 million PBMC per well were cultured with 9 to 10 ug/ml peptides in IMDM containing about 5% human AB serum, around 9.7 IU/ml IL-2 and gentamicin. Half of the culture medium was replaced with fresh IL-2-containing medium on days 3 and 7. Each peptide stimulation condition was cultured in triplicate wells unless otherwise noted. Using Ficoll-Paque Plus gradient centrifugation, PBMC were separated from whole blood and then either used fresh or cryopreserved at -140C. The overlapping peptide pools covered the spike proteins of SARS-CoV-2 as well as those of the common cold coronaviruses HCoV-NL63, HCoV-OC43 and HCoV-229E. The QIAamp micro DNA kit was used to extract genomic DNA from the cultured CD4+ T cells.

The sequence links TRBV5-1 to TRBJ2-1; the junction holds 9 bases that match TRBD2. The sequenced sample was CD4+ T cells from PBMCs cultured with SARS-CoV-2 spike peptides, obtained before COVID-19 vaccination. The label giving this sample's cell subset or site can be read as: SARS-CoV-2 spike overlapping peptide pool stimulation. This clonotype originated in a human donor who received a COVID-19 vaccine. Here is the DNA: TGCGCCAGCAGCTTAGGGACTAGCAGTAACAATGAGCAGTTCTTC. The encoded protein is CASSLGTSSNNEQFF. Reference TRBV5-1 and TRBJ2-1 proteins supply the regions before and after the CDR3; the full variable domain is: KAGVTQTPRYLIKTRGQQVTLSCSPISGHRSVSWYQQTPGQGLQFLFEYFSETQRNKGNFPGRFSGRQFSNSRSEMNVSTLELGDSALYLCASSLGTSSNNEQFFGPGTRLTVL.